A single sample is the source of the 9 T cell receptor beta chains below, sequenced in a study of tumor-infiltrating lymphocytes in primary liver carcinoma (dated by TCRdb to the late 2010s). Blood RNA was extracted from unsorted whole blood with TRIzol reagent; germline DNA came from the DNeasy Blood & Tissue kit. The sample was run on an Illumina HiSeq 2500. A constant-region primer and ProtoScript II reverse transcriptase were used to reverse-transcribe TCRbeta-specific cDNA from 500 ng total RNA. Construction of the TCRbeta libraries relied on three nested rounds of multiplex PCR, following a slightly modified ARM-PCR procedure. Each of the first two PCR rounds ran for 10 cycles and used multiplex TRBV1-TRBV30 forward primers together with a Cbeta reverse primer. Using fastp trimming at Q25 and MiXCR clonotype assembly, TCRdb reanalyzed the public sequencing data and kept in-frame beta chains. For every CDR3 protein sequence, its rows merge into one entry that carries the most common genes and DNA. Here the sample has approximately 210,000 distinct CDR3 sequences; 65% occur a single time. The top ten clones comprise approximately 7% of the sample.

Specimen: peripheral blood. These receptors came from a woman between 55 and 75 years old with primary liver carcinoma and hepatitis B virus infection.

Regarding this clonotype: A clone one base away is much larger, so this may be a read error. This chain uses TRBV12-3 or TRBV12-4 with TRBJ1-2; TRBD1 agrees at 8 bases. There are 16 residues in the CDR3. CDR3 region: CASSGPSLTGANGCTF. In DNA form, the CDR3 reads TGTGCCAGCAGTGGCCCCAGCTTGACAGGGGCGAATGGCTGCACCTTC.

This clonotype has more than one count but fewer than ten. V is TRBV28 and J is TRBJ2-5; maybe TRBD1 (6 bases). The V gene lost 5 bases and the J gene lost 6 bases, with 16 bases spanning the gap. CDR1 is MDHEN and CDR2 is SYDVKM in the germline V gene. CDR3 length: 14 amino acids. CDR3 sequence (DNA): TGTGCCAGCAGTCCTCCAGGGACAATGAAGACCCAGTACTTC. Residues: CASSPPGTMKTQYF.

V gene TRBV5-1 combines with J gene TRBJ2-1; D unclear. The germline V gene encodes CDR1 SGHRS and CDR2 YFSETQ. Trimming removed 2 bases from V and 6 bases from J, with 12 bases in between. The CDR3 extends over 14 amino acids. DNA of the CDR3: TGCGCCAGCAGCTTTGGTTATAGCCGCAATGAGCAGTTCTTC. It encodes CASSFGYSRNEQFF. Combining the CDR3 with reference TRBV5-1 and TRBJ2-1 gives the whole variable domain KAGVTQTPRYLIKTRGQQVTLSCSPISGHRSVSWYQQTPGQGLQFLFEYFSETQRNKGNFPGRFSGRQFSNSRSEMNVSTLELGDSALYLCASSFGYSRNEQFFGPGTRLTVL.

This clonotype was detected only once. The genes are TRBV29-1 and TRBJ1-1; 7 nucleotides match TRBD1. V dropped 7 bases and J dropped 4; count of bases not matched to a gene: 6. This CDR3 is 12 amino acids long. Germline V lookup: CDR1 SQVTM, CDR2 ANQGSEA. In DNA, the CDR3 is TGCAGCGCGGACAGGATGAGCACTGAAGCTTTCTTT. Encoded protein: CSADRMSTEAFF.

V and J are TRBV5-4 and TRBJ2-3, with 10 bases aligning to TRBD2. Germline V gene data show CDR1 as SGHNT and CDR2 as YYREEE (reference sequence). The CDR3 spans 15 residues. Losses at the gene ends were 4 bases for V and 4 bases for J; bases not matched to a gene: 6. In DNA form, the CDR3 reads TGTGCCAGCAGCCCCTCTAGCGGGAGAGCAGATACGCAGTATTTT. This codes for CASSPSSGRADTQYF.

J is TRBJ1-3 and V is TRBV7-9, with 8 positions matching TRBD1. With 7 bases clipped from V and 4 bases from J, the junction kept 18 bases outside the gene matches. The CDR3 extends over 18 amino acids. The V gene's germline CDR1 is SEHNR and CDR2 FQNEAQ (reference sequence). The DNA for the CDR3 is TGTGCCAGCAACTTCTCGACAGGGGCTTGGTTAAAAGGAAACACCATATATTTT. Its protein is CASNFSTGAWLKGNTIYF.

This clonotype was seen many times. The CDR3 nucleotides are TGCAGCGTTGAAGCGGGAGGGCCGTACGTATACGAGCAGTACTTC. Encoded protein: CSVEAGGPYVYEQYF. The chain joins TRBV29-1 to TRBJ2-7; 8 bases match TRBD2. Germline-derived CDR1 and CDR2 are SQVTM and ANQGSEA. With V trimmed by 1 base and J by 4 bases, 9 bases remained unmatched. The CDR3 is made up of 15 amino acids.

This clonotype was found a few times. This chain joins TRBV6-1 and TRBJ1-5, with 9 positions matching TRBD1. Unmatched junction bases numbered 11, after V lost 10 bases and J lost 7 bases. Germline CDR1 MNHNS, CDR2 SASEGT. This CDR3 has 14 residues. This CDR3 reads CANTRGQGRQPQHF. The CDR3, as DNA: TGTGCCAACACCCGAGGACAGGGGAGGCAGCCCCAGCATTTT.

The CDR3 DNA follows: TGCGCCAGCAGCCCGGGGGGGGGCGAAGGTGGCTACACCTTC. This sequence encodes CASSPGGGEGGYTF. V gene TRBV5-1 combines with J gene TRBJ1-2, with a tentative D call TRBD1 (6 bases). Germline CDR1 is SGHRS and CDR2 is YFSETQ. V was pared by 4 bases and J by 7 bases, with 17 bases between. CDR3 length equals 14 residues.